The source of this T cell receptor (beta chain) is a study of beta chain features in type 1 diabetes. The CDR3 has 13 amino acids. CDR1 is MGHRA, CDR2 YSYEKL, per germline. V was shortened by 3 bases and J by 6 bases, with 10 bases between the two germline ends. Reverse transcribing all isolated RNA meant expressed TCRB transcripts were sequenced. TCRdb's copy holds only in-frame clones and misses some; the assay was immunoSEQ multiplex PCR. The table has fewer than 500,000 clones, approximately 13% seen once. This TCR derives from a young man in good health. The sequencing input was naive CD4+ T cells from blood. The J gene is TRBJ2-3, the V gene TRBV4-1; D gene unclear. This CDR3 is CASSQNRADTQYF. As DNA, the CDR3 is TGCGCCAGCAGCCAGAATAGGGCCGATACGCAGTATTTT.